What follows are 8 T cell receptor beta chains derived from one specimen sequenced in a study of blood T cells in healthy people across ages. PCR was performed a second time for about 7 to 12 cycles using a sample-barcoded 5' primer and a J-beta primer mix. TCRdb passed the 5' RACE reads through MiXCR, listing each CDR3 protein once. The sample lists some 1,000,000 distinct CDR3 sequences, around 25% occurring once. These data were also filed under a second study, of T cells of mothers and their children.

Input material: blood. These receptors were collected from a girl aged 2-10 years in good health.

In its sample, this clonotype was seen a few times. The rearrangement uses TRBV27 and TRBJ2-7; D possibly corresponds to TRBD1 (6 bases). This CDR3 has 15 amino acids. In germline, CDR1 is MNHEY, CDR2 SMNVEV (reference sequence). V shed 6 bases and J shed 6 bases, with 21 bases lying between them. The CDR3 protein is CASSLPQGQGVEQYF. CDR3 DNA: TGTGCCAGCAGCCTGCCACAGGGCCAGGGAGTCGAGCAGTACTTC.

Here the CDR3 reads CASKWQGITGELFF. CDR3 DNA: TGTGCCAGCAAGTGGCAGGGGATCACCGGGGAGCTGTTTTTT. The chain carries TRBV25-1 and TRBJ2-2; maybe TRBD1 (6 bases). The CDR3 loop spans 14 amino acids. V was trimmed by 7 bases and J by 4 bases, leaving 13 bases between them. Germline V gene lookup returns CDR1 MGHDK and CDR2 SYGVNS.

The chain has TRBV12-3 or TRBV12-4 and TRBJ1-1; the match to TRBD1 covers 8 bases. V was pared by 8 bases and J by 6 bases, with 8 bases of the junction left unmatched. The length of the CDR3 is 13 residues. This CDR3 reads CASSSRGRSEAFF. CDR3 DNA sequence: TGTGCCAGCTCGAGCAGGGGGCGGTCTGAAGCTTTCTTT.

This clonotype was detected only a few times. This chain uses TRBV6-6 with TRBJ1-5, with D hard to call. Trimming removed 0 bases at V and 8 bases at J, with 8 bases between. The CDR3 runs 13 residues. Germline-derived CDR1 and CDR2 are MNHNY and SVGAGI (reference sequence). The chain's CDR3 is CASSYSIGEPQHF. The CDR3 DNA is TGTGCCAGCAGTTACTCCATAGGTGAGCCCCAGCATTTT.

With regard to this clonotype: The junction differs from germline at one of its ends, possibly a read error. The chain has TRBV11-3 and TRBJ2-5; perhaps TRBD1 as D (6 bases). The end of the DNA aligns better with TRBJ2-1, so the J call may be wrong. The V gene's germline CDR1 is SGHNT and CDR2 YENEEA. The CDR3 length is 13 residues. The CDR3 reads CANSLRLGHEQFF. Written as DNA, the CDR3 is TGTGCCAACAGCTTAAGGTTGGGACACGAGCAGTTCTTC.

As to this clonotype: No conserved phenylalanine or tryptophan ends this CDR3, so it is likely a read error. The V gene is TRBV6-5, the J gene TRBJ1-5, with TRBD1 matching 9 bases. Trimming at V came to 4 bases and at J to 5 bases, leaving 0 bases not matched to a gene. The CDR3 has 13 residues. Germline assignment: CDR1 MNHEY and CDR2 SVGAGI. The CDR3 spells CASSWTGDQPQHS. The CDR3 DNA reads as TGTGCCAGCAGTTGGACAGGGGATCAGCCCCAGCATTCT.

The table lists this clonotype with a count of one. This chain links TRBV20-1 with TRBJ2-7; TRBD2 matches at 11 bases. This CDR3 has 14 residues. The V gene end was trimmed by 8 bases and the J gene end by 2 bases; junction bases not matched to a gene: 8. Germline V CDR1 and CDR2: DFQATT, SNEGSKA (reference sequence). CDR3 loop: CSTPSGGRPYEQYF. As DNA, the CDR3 is TGCAGTACCCCTAGCGGGGGGCGACCCTACGAGCAGTACTTC.

In the case of this clonotype: Given a much more abundant clone one base away, this may be a read error. V gene TRBV12-3 or TRBV12-4 combines with J gene TRBJ1-1; D is unclear. V lost 6 bases to trimming and J lost 3 bases, with 5 bases between them. The CDR3 is 11 amino acids. CDR3 region: CASRGYTEAFF. The CDR3 DNA reads as TGTGCCAGCAGGGGGTACACTGAAGCTTTCTTT.